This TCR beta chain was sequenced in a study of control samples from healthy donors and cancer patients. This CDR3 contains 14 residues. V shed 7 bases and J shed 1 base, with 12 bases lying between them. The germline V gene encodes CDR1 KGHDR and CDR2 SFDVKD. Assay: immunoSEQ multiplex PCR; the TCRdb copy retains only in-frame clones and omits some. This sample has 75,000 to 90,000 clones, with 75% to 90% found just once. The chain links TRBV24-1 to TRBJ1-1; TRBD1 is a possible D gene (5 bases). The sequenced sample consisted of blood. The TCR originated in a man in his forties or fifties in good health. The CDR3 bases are TGTGCCACCAGGGGGGACTGGGAGAACACTGAAGCTTTCTTT. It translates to CATRGDWENTEAFF.